The entry below describes one T cell receptor (beta chain). Its antigen is not known. This CDR3 has 15 residues. V lost 11 bases, J lost 2 bases, and 11 bases stayed unmatched. The germline V gene has CDR1 MNHNS and CDR2 SASEGT. This entry is derived from a study of cytomegalovirus exposure and HLA in healthy donors. Overall study results and limits: Follow-up analysis later connected one missense variant in DCLRE1C with trimming of TCR beta V- and J-genes. An Asian-associated ancestry cluster reportedly showed fewer N-insertions than the approximately 620-donor mean in a later analysis. TCR beta chains numbering roughly 150 were designated cytomegalovirus-associated. After further analysis at a later stage, some 15,000 TCR beta sequences were associated with HLA alleles at 0.05 false discovery rate.

The PCR had 60 Vbeta and 13 Jbeta primers. Libraries were prepared by immunoSEQ multiplex PCR; TCRdb keeps only in-frame clonotypes and omits some of them. Here the sample spans about 130,000 clones, approximately 61% being singletons. The source is a human donor in good health. Sequencing input: PBMCs. This chain joins TRBV6-1 and TRBJ1-2; the match to TRBD1 covers 10 bases. DNA for the CDR3: TGTGCCTTGACAGGGGGCAGGGATCAGAACTATGGCTACACCTTC. As protein: CALTGGRDQNYGYTF.